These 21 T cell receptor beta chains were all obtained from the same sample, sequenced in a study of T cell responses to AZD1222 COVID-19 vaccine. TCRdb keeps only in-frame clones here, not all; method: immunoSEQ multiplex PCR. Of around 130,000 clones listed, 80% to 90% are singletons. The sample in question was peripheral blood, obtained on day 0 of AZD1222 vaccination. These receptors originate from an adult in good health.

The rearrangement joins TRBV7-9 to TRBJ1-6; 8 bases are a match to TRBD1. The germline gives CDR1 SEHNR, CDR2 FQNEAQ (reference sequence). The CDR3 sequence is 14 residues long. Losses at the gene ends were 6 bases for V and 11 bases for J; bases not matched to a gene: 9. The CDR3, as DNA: TGTGCCAGCAGGATGGACAGGGACTCAACACCCCTCCACTTT. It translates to CASRMDRDSTPLHF.

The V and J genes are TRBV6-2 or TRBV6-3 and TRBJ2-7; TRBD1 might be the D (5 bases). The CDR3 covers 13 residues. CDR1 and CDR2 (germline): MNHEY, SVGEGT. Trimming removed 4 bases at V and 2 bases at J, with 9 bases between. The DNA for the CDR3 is TGTGCCAGCAGTTCCAGGGTGGCCTACGAGCAGTACTTC. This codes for CASSSRVAYEQYF.

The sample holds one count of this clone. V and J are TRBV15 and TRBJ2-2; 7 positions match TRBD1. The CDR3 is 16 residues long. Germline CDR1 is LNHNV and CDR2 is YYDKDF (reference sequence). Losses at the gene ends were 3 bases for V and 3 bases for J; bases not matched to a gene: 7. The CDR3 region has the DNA TGTGCCACCAGCAGTCCGATGCAGGGGGACACCGGGGAGCTGTTTTTT. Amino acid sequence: CATSSPMQGDTGELFF.

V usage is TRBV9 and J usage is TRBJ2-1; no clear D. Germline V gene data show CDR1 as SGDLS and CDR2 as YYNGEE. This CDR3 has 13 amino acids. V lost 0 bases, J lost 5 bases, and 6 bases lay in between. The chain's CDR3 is CASSVATHNEQFF. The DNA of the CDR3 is TGTGCCAGCAGCGTAGCTACCCACAATGAGCAGTTCTTC.

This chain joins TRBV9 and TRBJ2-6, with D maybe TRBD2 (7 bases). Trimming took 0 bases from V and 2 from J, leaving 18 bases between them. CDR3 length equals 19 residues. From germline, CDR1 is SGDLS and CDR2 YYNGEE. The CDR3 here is CASSVEGGRLFPGANVLTF. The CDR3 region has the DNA TGTGCCAGCAGCGTAGAGGGGGGGAGACTGTTCCCTGGGGCCAACGTCCTGACTTTC.

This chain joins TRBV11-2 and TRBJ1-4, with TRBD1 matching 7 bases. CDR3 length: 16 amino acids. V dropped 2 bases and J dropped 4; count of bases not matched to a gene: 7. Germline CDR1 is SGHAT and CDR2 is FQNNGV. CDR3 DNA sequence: TGTGCCAGCAGCTTATACGAGGGGGCTCTTAATGAAAAACTGTTTTTT. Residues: CASSLYEGALNEKLFF.

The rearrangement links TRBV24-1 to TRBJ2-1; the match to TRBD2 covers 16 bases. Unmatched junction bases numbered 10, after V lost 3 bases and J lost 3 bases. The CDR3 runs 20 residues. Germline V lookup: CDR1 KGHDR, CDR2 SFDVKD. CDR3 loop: CATSDPSGTSGGAFYNEQFF. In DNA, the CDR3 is TGTGCCACCAGTGATCCCTCCGGGACTAGCGGGGGGGCCTTCTACAATGAGCAGTTCTTC.

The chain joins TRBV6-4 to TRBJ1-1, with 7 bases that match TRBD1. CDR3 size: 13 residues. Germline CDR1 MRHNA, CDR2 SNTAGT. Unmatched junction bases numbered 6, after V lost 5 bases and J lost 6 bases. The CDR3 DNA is TGTGCCAGCAGTACAGGGGTGGGCGCTGAAGCTTTCTTT. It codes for CASSTGVGAEAFF.

In nucleotides, the CDR3 is TGCAGCGTTCGGGCCAGCATGGGCTACACCTTC. This sequence encodes CSVRASMGYTF. The rearrangement links TRBV29-1 to TRBJ1-2; D ambiguous. Per the germline V gene, CDR1 is SQVTM and CDR2 is ANQGSEA. This CDR3 contains 11 residues. Trimming shortened V by 5 bases and J by 8 bases, and 12 bases separated the two germline ends. The variable domain in full, completed from reference TRBV29-1 and TRBJ1-2, reads SAVISQKPSRDICQRGTSLTIQCQVDSQVTMMFWYRQQPGQSLTLIATANQGSEATYESGFVIDKFPISRPNLTFSTLTVSNMSPEDSSIYLCSVRASMGYTFGSGTRLTVV.

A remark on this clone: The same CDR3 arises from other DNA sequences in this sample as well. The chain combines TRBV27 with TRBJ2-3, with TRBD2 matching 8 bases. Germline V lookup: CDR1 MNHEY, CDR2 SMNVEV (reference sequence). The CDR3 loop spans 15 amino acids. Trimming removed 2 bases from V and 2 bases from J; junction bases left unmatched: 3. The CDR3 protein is CASSLREGLTDTQYF. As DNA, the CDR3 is TGTGCCAGCAGTTTACGGGAGGGGCTCACAGATACGCAGTATTTT.

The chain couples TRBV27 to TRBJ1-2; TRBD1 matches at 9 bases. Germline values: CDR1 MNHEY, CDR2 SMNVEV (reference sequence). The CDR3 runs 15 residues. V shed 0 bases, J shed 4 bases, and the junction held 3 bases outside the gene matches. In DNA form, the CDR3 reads TGTGCCAGCAGTTTATCTGGGACAGGGTCCTATGGCTACACCTTC. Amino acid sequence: CASSLSGTGSYGYTF.

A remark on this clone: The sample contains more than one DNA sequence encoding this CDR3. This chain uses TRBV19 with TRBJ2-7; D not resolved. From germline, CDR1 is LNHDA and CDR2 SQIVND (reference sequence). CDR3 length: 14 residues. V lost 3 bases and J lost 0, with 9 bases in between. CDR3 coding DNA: TGTGCCAGTAGTATCGGCGGAATCTCCTACGAGCAGTACTTC. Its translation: CASSIGGISYEQYF.

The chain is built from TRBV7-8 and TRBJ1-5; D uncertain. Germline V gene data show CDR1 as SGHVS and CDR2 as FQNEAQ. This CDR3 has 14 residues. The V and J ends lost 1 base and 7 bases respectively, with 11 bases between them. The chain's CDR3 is CASSLGWGKQPQHF. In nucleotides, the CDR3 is TGTGCCAGCAGCTTAGGTTGGGGAAAGCAGCCCCAGCATTTT.

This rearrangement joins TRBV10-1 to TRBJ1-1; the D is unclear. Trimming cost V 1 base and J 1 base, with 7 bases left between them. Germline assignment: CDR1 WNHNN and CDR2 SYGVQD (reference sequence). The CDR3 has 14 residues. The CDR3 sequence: CASSEYRKNTEAFF. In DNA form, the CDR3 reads TGCGCCAGCAGTGAGTACCGGAAGAACACTGAAGCTTTCTTT.

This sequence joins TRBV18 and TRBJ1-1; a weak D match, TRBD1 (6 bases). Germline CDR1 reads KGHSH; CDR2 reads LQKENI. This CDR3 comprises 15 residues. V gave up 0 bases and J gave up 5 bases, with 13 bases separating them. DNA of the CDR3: TGTGCCAGCTCACCACCCCAAGGGGGAGGGACTGAAGCTTTCTTT. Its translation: CASSPPQGGGTEAFF.

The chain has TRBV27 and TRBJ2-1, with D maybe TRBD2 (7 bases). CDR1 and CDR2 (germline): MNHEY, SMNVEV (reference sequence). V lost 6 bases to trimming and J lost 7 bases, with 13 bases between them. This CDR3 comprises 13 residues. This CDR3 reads CASRWGGTNEQFF. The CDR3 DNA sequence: TGTGCCAGCAGGTGGGGGGGCACGAATGAGCAGTTCTTC.

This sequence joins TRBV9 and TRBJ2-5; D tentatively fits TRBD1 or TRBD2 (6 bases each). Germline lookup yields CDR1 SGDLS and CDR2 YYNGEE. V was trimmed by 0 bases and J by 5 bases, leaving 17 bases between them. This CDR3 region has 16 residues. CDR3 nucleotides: TGTGCCAGCAGCGTAGGCGTCGGGGGCAGCGAGGAGACCCAGTACTTC. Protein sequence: CASSVGVGGSEETQYF.

CDR3 DNA: TGTGCCAGCAGCTTGGAAGGGGGTAACGAGCAGTTCTTC. Translated: CASSLEGGNEQFF. This rearrangement joins TRBV5-4 to TRBJ2-1; tentative D call: TRBD1 (6 bases). CDR1 is SGHNT, CDR2 YYREEE, per germline (reference sequence). The V and J ends lost 0 bases and 10 bases respectively, with 11 bases between them. The CDR3 is 13 amino acids.

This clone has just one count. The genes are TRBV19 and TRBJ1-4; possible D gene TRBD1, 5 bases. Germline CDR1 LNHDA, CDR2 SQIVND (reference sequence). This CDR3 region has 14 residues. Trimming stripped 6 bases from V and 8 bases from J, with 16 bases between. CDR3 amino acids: CASRVAGGGEKLFF. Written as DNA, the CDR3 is TGTGCCAGTAGAGTAGCCGGGGGAGGCGAAAAACTGTTTTTT.

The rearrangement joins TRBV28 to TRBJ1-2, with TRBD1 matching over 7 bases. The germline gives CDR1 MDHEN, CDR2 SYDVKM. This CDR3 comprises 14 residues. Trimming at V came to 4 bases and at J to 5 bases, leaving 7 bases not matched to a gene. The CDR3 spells CASSSTAGGYGYTF. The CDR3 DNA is TGTGCCAGCAGTTCCACCGCAGGGGGTTATGGCTACACCTTC.

CDR3 region: CASRQQGAKRNEKLFF. CDR3 DNA: TGCGCCAGCAGACAACAGGGGGCAAAGAGGAATGAAAAACTGTTTTTT. The rearrangement uses TRBV4-1 and TRBJ1-4, with 9 bases identical to TRBD1. The junction had 10 bases not matched to a gene; V was cut back by 6 bases and J by 5 bases. Germline loops: CDR1 MGHRA, CDR2 YSYEKL. This CDR3 contains 16 residues.